This entry lists 27 T cell receptor beta chains sequenced from one sample in a study of blood T cell repertoires in COVID-19. Repertoires were generated with immunoSEQ multiplex PCR, while TCRdb's copy carries only in-frame clones and drops some. The top ten clones hold roughly 2.5% of a sample with some 320,000 clones, roughly 90% of them seen once. Specimen: PBMCs or T cells enriched from blood (not recorded which). These TCRs come from a man aged 55 to 70 who had recovered from COVID-19.

The V gene is TRBV7-3, the J gene TRBJ2-7; the D gene is possibly TRBD2 (6 bases). The V end was cut by 5 bases, the J end by 6 bases, with 14 bases between. This CDR3 has 13 residues. Germline V gene lookup returns CDR1 SGHTA and CDR2 FQGTGA. CDR3 DNA: TGTGCCAGCAGCCCCCGGGACGGGAGCGAGCAGTACTTC. It yields the protein CASSPRDGSEQYF.

This clone was counted ten times or more. J is TRBJ1-1 and V is TRBV5-4; 7 nucleotides match TRBD1. After removal of 4 bases from V and 3 bases from J, the junction contained 9 bases not matched to a gene. This CDR3 has 15 residues. The V gene's germline CDR1 is SGHNT and CDR2 YYREEE (reference sequence). CDR3 sequence: CASSKGYTGDTEAFF. CDR3 DNA: TGTGCCAGCAGCAAGGGATACACAGGGGACACTGAAGCTTTCTTT.

This clone has only one observation. This sequence joins TRBV7-9 and TRBJ1-1, with TRBD1 matching 8 bases. Germline V gene sequence: CDR1 SEHNR, CDR2 FQNEAQ (reference sequence). CDR3 size: 14 residues. The V and J ends lost 5 bases and 4 bases, in that order; junction bases with no gene match: 6. The CDR3 region is CASSTRTGFTEAFF. The CDR3 region has the DNA TGTGCCAGCAGCACCAGGACAGGGTTCACTGAAGCTTTCTTT.

V usage is TRBV11-3 and J usage is TRBJ2-1, with D perhaps TRBD1 (8 bases). Trimming shortened V by 5 bases and J by 4 bases, and 18 bases separated the two germline ends. Germline CDR1 is SGHNT and CDR2 is YENEEA. CDR3 length equals 16 residues. CDR3 residues: CASSRGHRGGYNEQFF. The CDR3 nucleotides are TGTGCCAGCAGCCGAGGGCACAGGGGGGGATACAATGAGCAGTTCTTC.

The V call is TRBV30, the J call TRBJ2-7, with 10 bases lining up with TRBD1. This CDR3 has 17 amino acids. The germline gives CDR1 GTSNPN, CDR2 SVGIG (reference sequence). Trimming took 2 bases from V and 4 from J; bases not matched to a gene: 14. CDR3 DNA: TGTGCCTGGAGTACGGACAGGGGGACCCAACCTAGTTACGAGCAGTACTTC. Translation: CAWSTDRGTQPSYEQYF.

This chain connects TRBV19 to TRBJ2-7; 10 nucleotides match TRBD2. Germline V gene lookup returns CDR1 LNHDA and CDR2 SQIVND (reference sequence). The CDR3 contains 15 residues. J lost 2 bases, V lost 5 bases, and 6 bases had no gene match. For the CDR3, the DNA is TGTGCCAGTAGTGAAGCGGGGGGGACCCCCTACGAGCAGTACTTC. Amino acids: CASSEAGGTPYEQYF.

This clone has only one observation. The chain uses TRBV19 and TRBJ2-3, with 11 nucleotides matching TRBD2. The CDR3 extends over 15 amino acids. Germline-derived CDR1 and CDR2 are LNHDA and SQIVND (reference sequence). V lost 7 bases, J lost 1 base, and 4 bases stayed unmatched. This CDR3 is CASNTGLAGTDTQYF. Written as DNA, the CDR3 is TGTGCCAGTAATACGGGACTAGCGGGCACAGATACGCAGTATTTT.

The rearrangement uses TRBV4-3 and TRBJ2-7, with 7 bases identical to TRBD1. Germline V gene lookup returns CDR1 LGHNA and CDR2 YSLEER. The CDR3 totals 15 residues. V was clipped by 0 bases and J by 3 bases; unmatched bases: 5. Written as DNA, the CDR3 is TGCGCCAGCAGCCAAGAGAACAGGGGTTTCTACGAGCAGTACTTC. Translated: CASSQENRGFYEQYF.

This chain uses TRBV25-1 with TRBJ2-5; D is unresolved. Germline V lookup: CDR1 MGHDK, CDR2 SYGVNS. This CDR3 has 12 residues. The ends were cut back, 5 bases at V and 1 base at J, with 5 bases in the middle. CDR3 sequence: CASSWSQETQYF. CDR3 in DNA: TGTGCCAGCAGTTGGAGCCAAGAGACCCAGTACTTC. The entire variable domain, with the rest obtained from reference TRBV25-1 and TRBJ2-5, is as follows: EADIYQTPRYLVIGTGKKITLECSQTMGHDKMYWYQQDPGMELHLIHYSYGVNSTEKGDLSSESTVSRIRTEHFPLTLESARPSHTSQYLCASSWSQETQYFGPGTRLLVL.

The chain links TRBV24-1 to TRBJ1-4, with D possibly matching TRBD1 (6 bases). Germline CDR1 reads KGHDR; CDR2 reads SFDVKD. The CDR3 has 15 residues. Trimming stripped 2 bases from V and 8 bases from J, with 14 bases between. The CDR3 DNA is TGTGCCACCAGTGATTCAGGGGCAGGGCGCGAAAAACTGTTTTTT. It is translated as CATSDSGAGREKLFF.

The genes are TRBV19 and TRBJ2-1; 8 positions match TRBD1. CDR3 length: 14 residues. The J segment lost 7 bases and the V segment lost 3 bases, leaving 5 bases of the junction unmatched. The V gene's germline CDR1 is LNHDA and CDR2 SQIVND (reference sequence). CDR3 protein: CASSIRTGWNEQFF. In DNA, the CDR3 is TGTGCCAGTAGTATCCGGACAGGGTGGAATGAGCAGTTCTTC.

This clone has a single count. The J gene is TRBJ2-1, the V gene TRBV7-6; a possible D gene is TRBD2 (6 bases). V was shortened by 1 base and J by 1 base, with 8 bases between the two germline ends. Germline CDR1 and CDR2: SGHVS and FNYEAQ. The CDR3 has 15 residues. The CDR3 sequence: CASSLVAESYNEQFF. DNA of the CDR3: TGTGCCAGCAGCTTAGTAGCGGAGTCCTACAATGAGCAGTTCTTC.

V and J are TRBV6-2 or TRBV6-3 and TRBJ2-1; 11 bases are shared with TRBD2. CDR3 length equals 17 residues. V lost 6 bases and J lost 1; bases outside the gene matches: 8. The germline V gene encodes CDR1 MNHEY and CDR2 SVGEGT. CDR3 in amino acids: CASSPGASGRSYNEQFF. In DNA form, the CDR3 reads TGTGCCAGCAGCCCCGGGGCTAGCGGGAGGTCCTACAATGAGCAGTTCTTC.

The chain uses TRBV10-3 and TRBJ1-1, with a weak D call TRBD1 (6 bases). In germline, CDR1 is ENHRY, CDR2 SYGVKD. V lost 0 bases, J lost 5 bases, and 19 bases lay in between. The CDR3 runs 17 residues. The CDR3 region is CAISESETGLTGTEAFF. The CDR3 DNA sequence: TGTGCCATCAGTGAGTCGGAGACAGGCTTAACCGGGACTGAAGCTTTCTTT.

The CDR3: CASSPDRALRYEQYF. Here the CDR3 DNA reads TGCGCCAGCAGCCCAGACAGGGCGCTTAGGTACGAGCAGTACTTC. The rearrangement links TRBV5-1 to TRBJ2-7, with TRBD1 matching 7 bases. The CDR3 covers 15 residues. V lost 4 bases and J lost 4; bases outside the gene matches: 11. The germline V gene encodes CDR1 SGHRS and CDR2 YFSETQ.

V gene TRBV4-2 combines with J gene TRBJ1-2; D remains unclear. The V gene lost 2 bases and the J gene lost 4 bases, with 8 bases spanning the gap. This CDR3 has 13 amino acids. The germline V gene encodes CDR1 LGHNA and CDR2 YNFKEQ. The CDR3 loop reads CASSQSSIYGYTF. The CDR3 DNA is TGTGCCAGCAGCCAATCATCTATCTATGGCTACACCTTC.

The count of this clone is one. V and J are TRBV4-3 and TRBJ2-7; D is possibly TRBD1 (5 bases). CDR1 LGHNA and CDR2 YSLEER come from the germline V gene. V was clipped by 3 bases and J by 5 bases, with 20 bases between them. The CDR3 is 16 amino acids. The CDR3 region is CASSHMGRDSADEQYF. The CDR3 nucleotides read TGCGCCAGCAGCCACATGGGCCGCGACAGTGCGGACGAGCAGTACTTC.

This chain joins TRBV29-1 and TRBJ2-1; D unresolved. This CDR3 is 12 amino acids long. In germline, CDR1 is SQVTM, CDR2 ANQGSEA. Trimming took off 0 bases at V and 16 bases at J, with 16 bases between the two ends. The DNA for the CDR3 is TGCAGCGTTGAAGAATCTCGCGAGCGTGCCTTCTTC. Its translation: CSVEESRERAFF.

This clone turned up a few times. The rearrangement links TRBV7-8 to TRBJ2-1, with TRBD1 identical over 11 bases. From germline, CDR1 is SGHVS and CDR2 FQNEAQ. The CDR3 totals 15 residues. V gave up 5 bases and J gave up 9 bases; unmatched junction bases: 9. CDR3 protein: CASSQTGTGGIEQFF. In nucleotides, the CDR3 is TGTGCCAGCAGCCAAACCGGGACAGGGGGTATTGAGCAGTTCTTC.

The chain has TRBV5-6 and TRBJ2-7; D unresolved. CDR1 is SGHDT and CDR2 is YYEEEE in the germline V gene. The CDR3 covers 15 residues. Between the trimmed V and J ends, which lost 3 bases and 1 base, there was a span of 14 bases. The CDR3 reads CASSSFYSSSYEQYF. CDR3 sequence (DNA): TGTGCCAGCAGCTCATTTTATAGTAGTTCCTACGAGCAGTACTTC.

The chain couples TRBV7-2 to TRBJ2-1; 11 bases line up with TRBD2. CDR3 length: 16 amino acids. The trim removed 5 bases at V and 9 bases at J, leaving 12 bases unmatched. CDR1 is SGHTA and CDR2 is FQGNSA in the germline V gene. The CDR3, as DNA: TGTGCCAGCAGCCTTAGCGGGAGGGCCCTTTTTGGTGAGCAGTTCTTC. Its translation: CASSLSGRALFGEQFF.

The genes are TRBV6-1 and TRBJ2-2; D perhaps matches TRBD1 (6 bases). V gave up 6 bases and J gave up 0 bases, with 11 bases separating them. The CDR3 sequence is 15 residues long. Per germline, CDR1 MNHNS and CDR2 SASEGT. The CDR3, as DNA: TGTGCCAGCAGACCGGGACACACGAACACCGGGGAGCTGTTTTTT. It specifies CASRPGHTNTGELFF.

The chain joins TRBV9 to TRBJ2-1, with a weak D call TRBD1 (6 bases). CDR1 is SGDLS and CDR2 is YYNGEE in the germline V gene. Trimming shortened V by 3 bases and J by 8 bases, and 18 bases separated the two germline ends. The CDR3 loop spans 15 amino acids. The CDR3 region is CASSEGGSPPHEQFF. The CDR3 DNA follows: TGTGCCAGCAGCGAAGGGGGTTCCCCCCCCCATGAGCAGTTCTTC.

The rearrangement links TRBV5-5 to TRBJ1-5; D is uncertain. Germline lookup yields CDR1 SGHKS and CDR2 YYEKEE (reference sequence). The CDR3 consists of 15 residues. The ends were cut back, 2 bases at V and 3 bases at J, with 12 bases in the middle. DNA for the CDR3: TGTGCCAGCAGCTTAATTCTCCGGGACAATCAGCCCCAGCATTTT. Protein: CASSLILRDNQPQHF.

V and J are TRBV7-9 and TRBJ1-4; no reliable D call. The germline CDR1 and CDR2 sequences are SEHNR and FQNEAQ (reference sequence). This CDR3 contains 15 residues. The V end lost 2 bases, the J end lost 6 bases, and 13 bases lay between the germline ends. The CDR3 loop is CASSLSVPVDEKLFF. The CDR3 nucleotides are TGTGCCAGCAGCTTATCGGTGCCCGTCGATGAAAAACTGTTTTTT. The complete variable domain, with remaining parts taken from reference TRBV7-9 and TRBJ1-4, reads DTGVSQNPRHKITKRGQNVTFRCDPISEHNRLYWYRQTLGQGPEFLTYFQNEAQLEKSRLLSDRFSAERPKGSFSTLEIQRTEQGDSAMYLCASSLSVPVDEKLFFGSGTQLSVL.

The chain employs TRBV6-5 and TRBJ2-5; D might be TRBD2 (9 bases). CDR1 is MNHEY, CDR2 SVGAGI, per germline. The CDR3 is 15 amino acids. With 11 bases removed from V and 5 bases from J, the gap between germline ends came to 24 bases. CDR3 residues: CAGKGTGLARETQYF. As DNA, the CDR3 is TGTGCCGGAAAAGGGACAGGACTAGCGCGGGAGACCCAGTACTTC.

The rearrangement joins TRBV29-1 to TRBJ2-2, with TRBD1 identical over 7 bases. Trimming cost V 8 bases and J 6 bases; bases outside gene matches: 9. The germline V gene encodes CDR1 SQVTM and CDR2 ANQGSEA. This CDR3 spans 13 amino acids. Here the CDR3 DNA reads TGCAGCATAAGACAGGGTGTTTCCGGGGAGCTGTTTTTT. Residues: CSIRQGVSGELFF.